The 13 T cell receptor beta chains given below trace back to one sample, sequenced in a study of shared clonotypes between healthy human individuals. Clones were read by immunoSEQ multiplex PCR, and TCRdb kept only the in-frame ones, dropping some. Of fewer than 600,000 clones listed, 79% are singletons. Sequenced sample: PBMCs. The origin of the receptors is a woman aged 40 to 50 in good health. Some clones in this sample may be carry-over from other donors' samples.

The V call is TRBV11-2, the J call TRBJ2-5; TRBD1 matches 7 bases. Germline V gene sequence: CDR1 SGHAT, CDR2 FQNNGV. The CDR3 spans 14 residues. Trimming cost V 3 bases and J 1 base; bases outside gene matches: 2. CDR3 nucleotide sequence: TGTGCCAGCAGCTTGAGGGACAGCCAAGAGACCCAGTACTTC. This encodes CASSLRDSQETQYF. Together with reference TRBV11-2 and TRBJ2-5, the CDR3 gives the full variable domain: EAGVAQSPRYKIIEKRQSVAFWCNPISGHATLYWYQQILGQGPKLLIQFQNNGVVDDSQLPKDRFSAERLKGVDSTLKIQPAKLEDSAVYLCASSLRDSQETQYFGPGTRLLVL.

This chain uses TRBV6-6 with TRBJ1-1; possible D gene TRBD1, 5 bases. The CDR3 is made up of 15 amino acids. Germline values: CDR1 MNHNY, CDR2 SVGAGI (reference sequence). V was shortened by 7 bases and J by 1 base, with 16 bases between the two germline ends. Written as DNA, the CDR3 is TGTGCCAGCACCGCCGGGGGACCGAAGAACACTGAAGCTTTCTTT. Encoded protein: CASTAGGPKNTEAFF.

The J gene is TRBJ2-1, the V gene TRBV5-6; TRBD1 agrees at 9 bases. CDR3 length equals 16 residues. CDR1 SGHDT and CDR2 YYEEEE come from the germline V gene. V gave up 4 bases and J gave up 3 bases; unmatched junction bases: 8. CDR3: CASSPSGQGSYNEQFF. In nucleotides, the CDR3 is TGTGCCAGCAGCCCCTCTGGACAGGGGAGCTACAATGAGCAGTTCTTC.

The chain combines TRBV11-2 with TRBJ2-6; D is undetermined. The CDR3 runs to 16 residues. Deletions cut 2 bases from V and 0 bases from J, with 8 bases between. Germline V CDR1 and CDR2: SGHAT, FQNNGV. This chain's CDR3 is CASSLILSSGANVLTF. Here the CDR3 DNA reads TGTGCCAGCAGCTTAATCTTGTCCTCTGGGGCCAACGTCCTGACTTTC.

The J gene is TRBJ2-2, the V gene TRBV7-9; a possible D gene is TRBD1 (6 bases). The CDR3 totals 15 residues. Germline-derived CDR1 and CDR2 are SEHNR and FQNEAQ (reference sequence). Trimming took 4 bases from V and 2 from J, leaving 11 bases between them. CDR3 amino acids: CASSWRTDNTGELFF. In nucleotides, the CDR3 is TGTGCCAGCAGCTGGAGGACAGATAACACCGGGGAGCTGTTTTTT.

V usage is TRBV7-9 and J usage is TRBJ2-1; D call uncertain. Germline CDR1 reads SEHNR; CDR2 reads FQNEAQ (reference sequence). The CDR3 is 12 amino acids. The V and J ends lost 5 bases and 3 bases respectively, with 5 bases between them. The DNA for the CDR3 is TGTGCCAGCAGCCCCCACTACAATGAGCAGTTCTTC. Residues: CASSPHYNEQFF.

This clone turned up a few times. The genes are TRBV5-1 and TRBJ2-5; 8 bases are shared with TRBD1. CDR3 size: 13 residues. Germline CDR1 reads SGHRS; CDR2 reads YFSETQ. Trimming removed 4 bases from V and 6 bases from J; junction bases left unmatched: 5. CDR3 sequence reads: CASSRDRGQTQYF. DNA for the CDR3: TGCGCCAGCAGCCGAGACAGGGGCCAGACCCAGTACTTC.

V usage is TRBV5-1 and J usage is TRBJ1-1; possibly TRBD1 for D (5 bases). Trimming removed 2 bases at V and 3 bases at J, with 14 bases between. The CDR3 is made up of 15 amino acids. From germline, CDR1 is SGHRS and CDR2 YFSETQ. The CDR3 DNA reads as TGCGCCAGCAGCTTACTCAGGGCCGCGGACACTGAAGCTTTCTTT. Encoded protein: CASSLLRAADTEAFF.

The table lists this clone with a few counts. The CDR3 reads CASRTTGSPYGYTF. DNA for the CDR3: TGCGCCAGCAGAACTACAGGGTCTCCTTATGGCTACACCTTC. This chain links TRBV5-1 with TRBJ1-2; D may be TRBD1 (6 bases). This CDR3 has 14 amino acids. V was shortened by 5 bases and J by 5 bases, with 16 bases between the two germline ends. Germline V gives CDR1 SGHRS, CDR2 YFSETQ.

The V call is TRBV28, the J call TRBJ2-7; D might be TRBD1 (6 bases). The CDR3 runs to 15 residues. Trimming stripped 0 bases from V and 0 bases from J, with 9 bases between. CDR1 is MDHEN and CDR2 is SYDVKM in the germline V gene. CDR3 DNA: TGTGCCAGCAGTTTATGGGACAGCGTCTCCTACGAGCAGTACTTC. It translates to CASSLWDSVSYEQYF.

The chain is built from TRBV5-4 and TRBJ1-4; D perhaps matches TRBD1 (6 bases). This CDR3 has 16 amino acids. CDR1 and CDR2 from the germline V gene are SGHNT and YYREEE (reference sequence). The V end lost 5 bases, the J end lost 8 bases, and 22 bases lay between the germline ends. The CDR3 DNA is TGTGCCAGCAGTAAAAAAACACAGGGACCGGGGGAAAAACTGTTTTTT. It is translated as CASSKKTQGPGEKLFF.

The chain joins TRBV28 to TRBJ2-3, with 11 bases fitting TRBD2. Losses at the gene ends were 6 bases for V and 1 base for J; bases not matched to a gene: 3. This CDR3 has 15 amino acids. The V gene's germline CDR1 is MDHEN and CDR2 SYDVKM. CDR3 region: CASSRGLAGTDTQYF. CDR3 in DNA: TGTGCCAGCAGCAGGGGACTAGCGGGCACAGATACGCAGTATTTT.

This chain joins TRBV9 and TRBJ2-1, with no clear D. The CDR3 spans 15 residues. Germline V CDR1 and CDR2: SGDLS, YYNGEE. The V end lost 0 bases, the J end lost 0 bases, and 7 bases lay between the germline ends. This CDR3 is CASSVAASSYNEQFF. The DNA for the CDR3 is TGTGCCAGCAGCGTAGCGGCTAGCTCCTACAATGAGCAGTTCTTC.